Sequencing of this T cell receptor beta chain was carried out in a study of shared clonotypes between healthy human individuals. Across the study: Donors had three CD4 naive, three CD4 memory, two CD8 naive and one CD8 memory plate apiece.

The table lists this clone with a few counts. Its antigen is undetermined. The same CDR3 also results from other DNA sequences found in this sample. The study's findings and limits: Naive subsets generally exceeded memory subsets in estimated richness.

The donor cohort consisted entirely of Caucasian adults residing in Nashville, Tennessee. Genomic DNA belonging to each subset was distributed in equal measure over several immunoSEQ plates. TCRdb's table, derived via immunoSEQ multiplex PCR, lists solely in-frame clones and lacks some. Of 2 million to 2.5 million clones in the sample, approximately 90% were seen once. V was trimmed by 0 bases and J by 0 bases, leaving 9 bases between them. Germline V gives CDR1 SGHRS, CDR2 YFSETQ. The CDR3 totals 15 residues. This rearrangement joins TRBV5-1 to TRBJ1-1, with a possible D match to TRBD1 (5 bases). Sequencing was performed on naive CD4+ T cells from PBMCs. The subset denotes: CD45RA+ positively selected. The origin of this receptor is a man younger than 35 in good health. Some clones in this sample may be carry-over from other donors' samples. The CDR3 coding sequence is TGCGCCAGCAGCTTGGGGGGCACACTGAACACTGAAGCTTTCTTT. It specifies CASSLGGTLNTEAFF.